The 31 T cell receptor beta chains below were found in one sample sequenced in a study of T cell changes during pregnancy in multiple sclerosis. Method: immunoSEQ multiplex PCR; TCRdb's copy keeps in-frame clones and lacks some. The sample carries around 23,000 clones, about 92% recorded once. Sequenced material: CD8+ T cells from peripheral blood mononuclear cells, taken in the third trimester of pregnancy. Receptors originate from a female donor in good health, enrolled as a control in a pregnancy study.

This clone was picked up one time. Germline is not matched at one junction end, which may reflect a read error. The chain has TRBV2 and TRBJ2-7; 11 bases fit TRBD2. Germline V lookup: CDR1 SNHLY, CDR2 FYNNEI. This CDR3 has 15 amino acids. CDR3 protein: CASREGTSGQREQYF. CDR3 nucleotide sequence: TGTGCCAGCAGGGAAGGGACTAGCGGCCAAAGGGAGCAGTACTTC. The full variable domain, with the rest looked up from reference TRBV2 and TRBJ2-7, is EPEVTQTPSHQVTQMGQEVILRCVPISNHLYFYWYRQILGQKVEFLVSFYNNEISEKSEIFDDQFSVERPDGSNFTLKIRSTKLEDSAMYFCASREGTSGQREQYFGPGTRLTVT.

The J gene is TRBJ2-1, the V gene TRBV9; D gene ambiguous. The germline CDR1 and CDR2 sequences are SGDLS and YYNGEE. The CDR3 contains 13 residues. The V gene lost 1 base and the J gene lost 5 bases, with 7 bases spanning the gap. The CDR3 sequence: CASSVSPNNEQFF. The CDR3 nucleotides read TGTGCCAGCAGCGTATCCCCAAACAATGAGCAGTTCTTC.

This clone is a singleton in its sample. CDR3 protein: CASCAYTDTQYF. Here the CDR3 DNA reads TGTGCCAGCTGTGCGTACACAGATACGCAGTATTTT. This chain connects TRBV6-1 to TRBJ2-3; unclear D gene. The ends were cut back, 8 bases at V and 2 bases at J, with 8 bases in the middle. The CDR3 has 12 amino acids. Germline V CDR1 and CDR2: MNHNS, SASEGT.

V gene TRBV27 combines with J gene TRBJ2-7, with D maybe TRBD2 (6 bases). Trimming took 5 bases from V and 0 from J, leaving 14 bases between them. CDR3 length equals 15 residues. Per germline, CDR1 MNHEY and CDR2 SMNVEV (reference sequence). CDR3 DNA: TGTGCCAGCAGTGTCCAGCGGGCCCCCTCCTACGAGCAGTACTTC. Amino acid sequence: CASSVQRAPSYEQYF.

About this clone itself: The same CDR3 can be traced to other DNA sequences in this sample. This chain joins TRBV6-5 and TRBJ2-7; TRBD1 is a possible D gene (6 bases). CDR3 size: 14 residues. Trimming left V 0 bases short and J 4 bases short, with 10 bases between. From germline, CDR1 is MNHEY and CDR2 SVGAGI. The CDR3 here is CASSYSPQGYEQYF. DNA for the CDR3: TGTGCCAGCAGTTACTCACCCCAGGGGTACGAGCAGTACTTC.

CDR3 DNA sequence: TGTGCCAGCAGCTGGGACAGGGGCACAGATACGCAGTATTTT. Translation: CASSWDRGTDTQYF. The chain recombines TRBV11-1 with TRBJ2-3; 9 bases match TRBD1. This CDR3 comprises 14 residues. Unmatched junction bases numbered 0, after V lost 4 bases and J lost 1 base. Germline-derived CDR1 and CDR2 are SGHAT and FQDESV (reference sequence).

This clone was seen more than once but under ten times. V and J are TRBV19 and TRBJ1-5; D not certain. V was clipped by 7 bases and J by 6 bases, with 16 bases between them. The germline V gene has CDR1 LNHDA and CDR2 SQIVND (reference sequence). The CDR3 is 14 residues long. In DNA, the CDR3 is TGTGCCAGTATAGCCCCGTCCCGAGGTCAGCCCCAGCATTTT. Protein: CASIAPSRGQPQHF.

This CDR3 reads CASRCRTSGYNEQFF. DNA of the CDR3: TGCGCCAGCAGATGCAGGACTAGCGGGTACAATGAGCAGTTCTTC. The V call is TRBV10-1, the J call TRBJ2-1; 11 nucleotides match TRBD2. Germline CDR1 and CDR2: WNHNN and SYGVQD (reference sequence). This CDR3 region has 15 residues. The V gene end was trimmed by 6 bases and the J gene end by 4 bases; junction bases not matched to a gene: 5.

CDR3 protein: CASSILAGDEQFF. The DNA for the CDR3 is TGTGCCAGCAGTATCTTAGCGGGAGATGAGCAGTTCTTC. The chain has TRBV27 and TRBJ2-1; 9 nucleotides agree with TRBD2. CDR3 size: 13 residues. J gave up 8 bases and V 5 bases, and 4 bases lay outside the gene matches. The germline V gene encodes CDR1 MNHEY and CDR2 SMNVEV (reference sequence).

This clone was recorded once. The chain employs TRBV7-3 and TRBJ2-1; TRBD1 matches at 8 bases. With V trimmed by 5 bases and J by 7 bases, 7 bases remained unmatched. Per the germline V gene, CDR1 is SGHTA and CDR2 is FQGTGA. This CDR3 comprises 14 residues. The CDR3 here is CASSPLTGENEQFF. The CDR3 DNA follows: TGTGCCAGCAGCCCTTTGACAGGGGAAAATGAGCAGTTCTTC.

The chain carries TRBV7-9 and TRBJ2-7; TRBD2 is a possible D gene (6 bases). The length of the CDR3 is 13 residues. CDR1 SEHNR and CDR2 FQNEAQ come from the germline V gene (reference sequence). Trimming removed 6 bases at V and 2 bases at J, with 11 bases between. The CDR3 DNA follows: TGTGCCAGCAGTCCCGGACTAACCTACGAGCAGTACTTC. Translated, it gives CASSPGLTYEQYF.

The V and J genes are TRBV30 and TRBJ2-1; possible D gene TRBD2, 6 bases. Germline loops: CDR1 GTSNPN, CDR2 SVGIG (reference sequence). Trimming removed 4 bases from V and 3 bases from J, with 10 bases in between. This CDR3 region has 13 residues. For the CDR3, the DNA is TGTGCCTGGATTTCGGGGGACTACAATGAGCAGTTCTTC. Translating it yields CAWISGDYNEQFF.

V usage is TRBV27 and J usage is TRBJ1-2; D possibly corresponds to TRBD1 (5 bases). The V and J ends lost 2 bases and 7 bases respectively, with 11 bases between them. There are 13 residues in the CDR3. Looked up from germline, CDR1 is MNHEY and CDR2 is SMNVEV (reference sequence). For the CDR3, the DNA is TGTGCCAGCAGTTTACAGGGATTGGGTGGCTACACCTTC. It translates to CASSLQGLGGYTF.

This chain links TRBV14 with TRBJ1-2; perhaps TRBD1 as D (6 bases). Deletions cut 8 bases from V and 10 bases from J, with 17 bases between. Germline loops: CDR1 SGHDN, CDR2 FVKESK. This CDR3 has 12 residues. The CDR3 DNA sequence: TGTGCCAGCGGATACGGGACACCTTACTACACCTTC. Translated, it gives CASGYGTPYYTF.

This chain connects TRBV6-5 to TRBJ2-7, with D possibly being TRBD1 (5 bases). The CDR3 has 15 amino acids. Germline assignment: CDR1 MNHEY and CDR2 SVGAGI. With 6 bases removed from V and 9 bases from J, the gap between germline ends came to 24 bases. CDR3 bases: TGTGCCAGCAGCTGGTCCGCAGGGAACCGGGCTGGGCAGTACTTC. Its protein is CASSWSAGNRAGQYF.

The rearrangement joins TRBV5-4 to TRBJ2-1, with a tentative D call TRBD1 (6 bases). Per the germline V gene, CDR1 is SGHNT and CDR2 is YYREEE (reference sequence). There are 13 residues in the CDR3. The V gene lost 4 bases and the J gene lost 10 bases, with 15 bases spanning the gap. Here the CDR3 DNA reads TGTGCCAGCAGCCCAGAACAGGGCGGCGAGCAGTTCTTC. Translation: CASSPEQGGEQFF.

This clone was detected only once. The V call is TRBV14, the J call TRBJ1-2, with 8 nucleotides matching TRBD1. V was pared by 1 base and J by 5 bases, with 9 bases of the junction left unmatched. Germline V gene data show CDR1 as SGHDN and CDR2 as FVKESK. The CDR3 consists of 16 residues. CDR3 in DNA: TGTGCCAGCAGCCAAGTGGGGTCAGGGGGCAATTATGGCTACACCTTC. This gives the protein CASSQVGSGGNYGYTF. Drawing the rest from reference TRBV14 and TRBJ1-2, the complete variable domain is EAGVTQFPSHSVIEKGQTVTLRCDPISGHDNLYWYRRVMGKEIKFLLHFVKESKQDESGMPNNRFLAERTGGTYSTLKVQPAELEDSGVYFCASSQVGSGGNYGYTFGSGTRLTVV.

This rearrangement joins TRBV19 to TRBJ2-6, with D perhaps matching TRBD1 (6 bases). The germline V gene has CDR1 LNHDA and CDR2 SQIVND (reference sequence). V lost 5 bases and J 4 bases, leaving 15 bases between the germline ends. The CDR3 is 16 residues long. CDR3 loop: CASSPHRVTGANVLTF. CDR3 DNA: TGTGCCAGTAGTCCCCACAGGGTAACCGGGGCCAACGTCCTGACTTTC.

This chain joins TRBV6-1 and TRBJ2-6; no firm D call. V was pared by 4 bases and J by 0 bases, with 7 bases between. Germline loops: CDR1 MNHNS, CDR2 SASEGT. This CDR3 is built from 15 residues. The CDR3 loop reads CASSGENSGANVLTF. The CDR3 nucleotides are TGTGCCAGCAGTGGAGAGAACTCTGGGGCCAACGTCCTGACTTTC.

The chain recombines TRBV9 with TRBJ2-3, with D tentatively TRBD1 (6 bases). V shed 1 base and J shed 1 base, with 10 bases lying between them. This CDR3 is 15 amino acids long. Looked up from germline, CDR1 is SGDLS and CDR2 is YYNGEE. The CDR3 DNA reads TGTGCCAGCAGCGTAAGGGCAGGGGGCACAGATACGCAGTATTTT. Its protein is CASSVRAGGTDTQYF.

The V gene is TRBV19, the J gene TRBJ2-4, with 11 bases matching TRBD2. The CDR3 totals 16 residues. Germline CDR1 LNHDA, CDR2 SQIVND (reference sequence). V trimming: 4 bases; J trimming: 1 base; junction bases outside the gene matches: 3. DNA of the CDR3: TGTGCCAGTAGTACCTGGACTAGCGGGGCCAAAAACATTCAGTACTTC. Amino acids: CASSTWTSGAKNIQYF. The full variable domain, completed using reference TRBV19 and TRBJ2-4, is DGGITQSPKYLFRKEGQNVTLSCEQNLNHDAMYWYRQDPGQGLRLIYYSQIVNDFQKGDIAEGYSVSREKKESFPLTVTSAQKNPTAFYLCASSTWTSGAKNIQYFGAGTRLSVL.

In the case of this clone: Its ends do not fully match the called genes, so a read error is possible. This CDR3 is also generated by other DNA sequences in the sample. This chain connects TRBV5-1 to TRBJ1-1, with 9 bases aligning to TRBD1. This CDR3 contains 14 residues. Germline V CDR1 and CDR2: SGHRS, YFSETQ. The CDR3 DNA follows: TGCGCCAGCAGTTGGACAGGGGTGGACACTGAAGCCTTCTTT. Protein sequence: CASSWTGVDTEAFF.

J is TRBJ1-5 and V is TRBV5-6; possibly TRBD1 for D (5 bases). Trimming cost V 0 bases and J 5 bases, with 6 bases left between them. CDR3 length equals 13 residues. Germline V CDR1 and CDR2: SGHDT, YYEEEE. CDR3 residues: CASSLGGDQPQHF. CDR3 DNA sequence: TGTGCCAGCAGCTTGGGGGGGGATCAGCCCCAGCATTTT.

This chain connects TRBV23-1 to TRBJ2-1; 7 nucleotides align to TRBD2. TRBV23-1 is identified as an open reading frame with a role that is uncertain. V was clipped by 4 bases and J by 7 bases; unmatched bases: 19. The length of the CDR3 is 18 residues. Written as DNA, the CDR3 is TGCGCCAGCAGTCTAGGGGAGCGGGGCCCTCTTACCCGGAATGAGCAGTTCTTC. Translation: CASSLGERGPLTRNEQFF.

J is TRBJ1-6 and V is TRBV5-6; possible D gene TRBD1, 5 bases. Germline V gene sequence: CDR1 SGHDT, CDR2 YYEEEE. CDR3 size: 16 residues. V lost 4 bases, J lost 7 bases, and 18 bases lay in between. This chain's CDR3 is CASSTSAGPRNSPLHF. The CDR3 DNA reads TGTGCCAGCAGCACCTCGGCGGGACCAAGGAATTCACCCCTCCACTTT.

This clone appeared a single time. This chain joins TRBV27 and TRBJ2-7; TRBD1 is a possible D gene (6 bases). V lost 3 bases and J lost 3, with 12 bases in between. This CDR3 spans 14 amino acids. Per germline, CDR1 MNHEY and CDR2 SMNVEV (reference sequence). CDR3 coding DNA: TGTGCCAGCAGTTTTCGACAGGAGTTCTACGAGCAGTACTTC. Its protein product is CASSFRQEFYEQYF.

The V and J genes are TRBV6-5 and TRBJ2-2, with D tentatively TRBD2 (6 bases). From germline, CDR1 is MNHEY and CDR2 SVGAGI. V was shortened by 2 bases and J by 6 bases, with 13 bases between the two germline ends. This CDR3 comprises 15 residues. This CDR3 is CASSYRDLVSGELFF. The CDR3 DNA reads as TGTGCCAGCAGTTACCGGGACTTGGTATCCGGGGAGCTGTTTTTT.

The chain links TRBV10-3 to TRBJ2-1, with D tentatively TRBD2 (6 bases). The CDR3 contains 15 residues. The ends were cut back, 2 bases at V and 9 bases at J, with 17 bases in the middle. Germline lookup yields CDR1 ENHRY and CDR2 SYGVKD. CDR3 in DNA: TGTGCCATCAGTGAGACGAGCGGGCGGTTAGGTGAGCAGTTCTTC. Encoded protein: CAISETSGRLGEQFF.

Here the CDR3 DNA reads TGTGCCAGCAGCGTTTCTATCGCGAACACCGGGGAGCTGTTTTTT. Protein product: CASSVSIANTGELFF. The chain employs TRBV9 and TRBJ2-2; D is ambiguous. The CDR3 covers 15 residues. Trimming shortened V by 2 bases and J by 0 bases, and 8 bases separated the two germline ends. The germline V gene encodes CDR1 SGDLS and CDR2 YYNGEE.

The CDR3 bases are TGTGCCAGCAGCCCAGGGACTAGCGGGAGATATGAGCAGTTCTTC. Its protein is CASSPGTSGRYEQFF. The V call is TRBV7-9, the J call TRBJ2-1; 14 bases line up with TRBD2. The CDR3 consists of 15 residues. Germline loops: CDR1 SEHNR, CDR2 FQNEAQ (reference sequence). J was trimmed by 8 bases and V by 5 bases; bases with no gene match: 5. Full variable domain (rest looked up from reference TRBV7-9 and TRBJ2-1): DTGVSQNPRHKITKRGQNVTFRCDPISEHNRLYWYRQTLGQGPEFLTYFQNEAQLEKSRLLSDRFSAERPKGSFSTLEIQRTEQGDSAMYLCASSPGTSGRYEQFFGPGTRLTVL.

The V gene is TRBV9, the J gene TRBJ2-2; D is uncertain. Germline V gene data show CDR1 as SGDLS and CDR2 as YYNGEE. This CDR3 has 12 residues. Trimming removed 3 bases at V and 6 bases at J, with 6 bases between. CDR3 sequence reads: CASSANSGELFF. The CDR3 DNA reads TGTGCCAGCAGCGCAAACTCCGGGGAGCTGTTTTTT.